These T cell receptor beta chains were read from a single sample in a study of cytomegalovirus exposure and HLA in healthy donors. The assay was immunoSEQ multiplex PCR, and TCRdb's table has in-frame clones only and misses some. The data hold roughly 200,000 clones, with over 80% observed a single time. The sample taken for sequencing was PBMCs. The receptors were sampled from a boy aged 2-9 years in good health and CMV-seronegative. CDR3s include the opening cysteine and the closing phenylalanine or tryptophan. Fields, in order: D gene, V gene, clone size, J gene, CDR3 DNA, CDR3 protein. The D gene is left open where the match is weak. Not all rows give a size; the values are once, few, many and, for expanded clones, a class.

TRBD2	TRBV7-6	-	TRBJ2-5	TGTGCCAGCAGCGTCAGCGGGGGGGCCGCCGAGACCCAGTACTTC	CASSVSGGAAETQYF
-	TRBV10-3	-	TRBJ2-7	TGTGCCATCAGTGAGGTGGTCGGAGCCTACGAGCAGTACTTC	CAISEVVGAYEQYF
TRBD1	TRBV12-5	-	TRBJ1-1	TGTGCTAGTGGTTGGATAGACAGGGGCACTGAAGCTTTCTTT	CASGWIDRGTEAFF
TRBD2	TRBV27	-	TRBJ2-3	TGTGCCAGCAGTTCTCGGGGGACTAGCGGGACCACAGATACGCAGTATTTT	CASSSRGTSGTTDTQYF
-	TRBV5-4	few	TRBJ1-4	TGTGCCAGCAGCATCGACAGGAATGAAAAACTGTTTTTT	CASSIDRNEKLFF
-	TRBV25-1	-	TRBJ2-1	TGTGCCAGCAGCGGGGGTGTGGAGCAGTTCTTC	CASSGGVEQFF
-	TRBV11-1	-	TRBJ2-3	TGTGCCAGCAGCTACTCCGTCCAAGATACGCAGTATTTT	CASSYSVQDTQYF
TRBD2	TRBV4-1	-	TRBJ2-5	TGCGCCAGCAGCCAAGTCGGACTAGCGGGGGGAGGGGAGACCCAGTACTTC	CASSQVGLAGGGETQYF
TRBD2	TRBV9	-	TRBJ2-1	TGTGCCAGCAGCCCGGCCGGGGGGGCCTCGTACAATGAGCAGTTCTTC	CASSPAGGASYNEQFF
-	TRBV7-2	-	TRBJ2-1	TGTGCCAGCAGCTTCGGAGGGACGAATGAGCAGTTCTTC	CASSFGGTNEQFF
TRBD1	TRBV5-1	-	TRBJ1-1	TGCGCCAGCAGTACTAACAGGGGGCCCAACACTGAAGCTTTCTTT	CASSTNRGPNTEAFF
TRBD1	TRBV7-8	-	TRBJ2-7	TGTGCCAGCAGCTTAACAGGGGAGTCCTACGAGCAGTACTTC	CASSLTGESYEQYF
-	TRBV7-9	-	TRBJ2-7	TGTGCCAGCAGCTTAGCACTCAAAGCCTACGAGCAGTACTTC	CASSLALKAYEQYF
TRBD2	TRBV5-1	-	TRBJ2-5	TGCGCCAGCAGCTTCCCTAGCGGGGCCCTCCAAGAGACCCAGTACTTC	CASSFPSGALQETQYF
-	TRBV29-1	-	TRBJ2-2	TGCAGCGTAGGGACTTTACACACCGGGGAGCTGTTTTTT	CSVGTLHTGELFF
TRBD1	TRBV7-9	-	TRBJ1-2	TGTGCCAGCAGCTTACAACAGGGGGTAGACTATGGCTACACCTTC	CASSLQQGVDYGYTF
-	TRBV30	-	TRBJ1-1	TGTGCCTGGAGTGTCGGAGTGAGGACTGAAGCTTTCTTT	CAWSVGVRTEAFF
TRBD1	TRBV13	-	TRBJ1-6	TGTGCCAGCAGCTTTGCCGTCCGGACAGGGAATTCACCCCTCCACTTT	CASSFAVRTGNSPLHF
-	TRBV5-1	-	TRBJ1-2	TGCGCCAGCAGCTTGTCGGGGGGCAGCCATGGCTACACCTTC	CASSLSGGSHGYTF
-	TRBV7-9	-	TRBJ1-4	TGTGCCAGCAGCACCGTTGGAGGACTCAATGAAAAACTGTTTTTT	CASSTVGGLNEKLFF
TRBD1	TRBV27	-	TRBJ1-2	TGTGCCAGCAGGATTTCGACAGGGGGCAAGGGCTACACCTTC	CASRISTGGKGYTF
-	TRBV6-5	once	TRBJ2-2	TGTGCCAGCAGTTACGACCCGGAGTCCTACACCGGGGAGCTGTTTTTT	CASSYDPESYTGELFF
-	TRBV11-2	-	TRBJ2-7	TGTGCCAGCAGCTTAAGAGTCCGCGAGCAGTACTTC	CASSLRVREQYF
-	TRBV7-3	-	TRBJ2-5	TGTGCCAGCAGCTTAACCGGGGAGGAGACCCAGTACTTC	CASSLTGEETQYF
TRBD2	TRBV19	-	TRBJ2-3	TGTGCCAGTACCGTGACTAGCGGGGACACAGATACGCAGTATTTT	CASTVTSGDTDTQYF
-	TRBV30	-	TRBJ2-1	TGTGCCTGGAGCCTCGGGACAGAGCAGTTCTTC	CAWSLGTEQFF